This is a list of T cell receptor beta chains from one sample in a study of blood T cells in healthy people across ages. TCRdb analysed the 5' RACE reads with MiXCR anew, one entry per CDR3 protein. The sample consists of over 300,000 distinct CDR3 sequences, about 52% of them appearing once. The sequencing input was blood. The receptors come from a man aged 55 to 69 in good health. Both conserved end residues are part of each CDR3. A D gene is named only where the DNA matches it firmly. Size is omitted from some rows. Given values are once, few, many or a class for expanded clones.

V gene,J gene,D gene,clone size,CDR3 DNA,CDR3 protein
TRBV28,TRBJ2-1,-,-,TGTGCCAGCACCCTGGCGAGCTCCTACAATGAGCAGTTCTTC,CASTLASSYNEQFF
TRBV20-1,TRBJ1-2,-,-,TGCAGTGCTCTTGAAGCACCAGCTCGATATGGCTACACCTTC,CSALEAPARYGYTF
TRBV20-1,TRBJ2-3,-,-,TGCAGTGCTAGAGGAATCAAAACTGGTGCGTTAGATACGCAGTATTTT,CSARGIKTGALDTQYF
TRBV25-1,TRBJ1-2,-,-,TGTGCCAGCAGAGTCGGGTCCCATGGCTACACCTTC,CASRVGSHGYTF
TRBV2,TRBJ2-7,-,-,TGTGCCAGCAGTCAGGTAGAATTGACGGGGTCCACCTACGAGCAGTACTTC,CASSQVELTGSTYEQYF
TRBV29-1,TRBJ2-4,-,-,TGCAGCGTTGTTGGGGCCCAGCAGTACTTC,CSVVGAQQYF
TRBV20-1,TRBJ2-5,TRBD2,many,TGCAGTGCTGGGCTAGCGGGGGGCCAACAAGAGACCCAGTACTTC,CSAGLAGGQQETQYF
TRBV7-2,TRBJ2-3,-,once,TGTGCCAGCAGCTTAGGGTCTCGGGGGTTAACAGATACGCAGTATTTT,CASSLGSRGLTDTQYF
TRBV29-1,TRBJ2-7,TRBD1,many,TGCAGCGTTACCACAGGGGGCCGCTCCTACGAGCAGTACTTC,CSVTTGGRSYEQYF
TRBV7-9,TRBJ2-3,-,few,TGTGCCAGCAGCTTAGGGTCGGCAGGGGACCGCACAGATACGCAGTATTTT,CASSLGSAGDRTDTQYF
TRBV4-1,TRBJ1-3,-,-,TGCGCCAGCAGCCGCCCCGGGAGCCCGCGCCGTGACCATACTGGAAACACCATATATTTT,CASSRPGSPRRDHTGNTIYF
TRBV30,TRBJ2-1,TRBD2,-,TGTGCCTGGAGTGTCCTGGGGCTAGCGGGAAGATACAATGAGCAGTTCTTC,CAWSVLGLAGRYNEQFF
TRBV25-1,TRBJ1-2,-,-,TGTGCCAGCAGGGGGGGTGGGACATATCAGGGCTACACCTTC,CASRGGGTYQGYTF
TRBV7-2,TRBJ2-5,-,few,TGTGCCAGCAGCTCCGGGATCGGGGAGACCCAGTACTTC,CASSSGIGETQYF
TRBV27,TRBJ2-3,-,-,TGTGCCAGCAGTCAAGGGGGATCCCTCACAGATACGCAGTATTTT,CASSQGGSLTDTQYF
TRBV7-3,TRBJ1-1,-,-,TGTGCCTCCAAGGGGGGACTGGGAACTGAAGCTTTCTTT,CASKGGLGTEAFF
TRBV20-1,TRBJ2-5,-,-,TGCAGTGCTAGAGATGATGGGTCGACCCAGTACTTC,CSARDDGSTQYF
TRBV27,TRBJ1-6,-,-,TGTGCCAGCAGTTTCCGGGACGGAAATTCACCCCTCCACTTT,CASSFRDGNSPLHF
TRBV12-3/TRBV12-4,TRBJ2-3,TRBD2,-,TGTGCCAGCAGGGGACTAGCGGGCACAGATATGCAGTATTTT,CASRGLAGTDMQYF
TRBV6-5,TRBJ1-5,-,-,TGTGCCAGCAGTTCCATTCCACAGGTTTCTAGCAATCAGCCCCAGCATTTT,CASSSIPQVSSNQPQHF
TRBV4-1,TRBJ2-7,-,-,TGCGCCAGCAGCCAAGATCTGGCAGGGATCGTTTTTTACGAGCAGTACTTC,CASSQDLAGIVFYEQYF
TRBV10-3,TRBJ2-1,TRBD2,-,TGTGCCATCAGTGACCTCGACGCGGGGGGACCCTACAATGAGCAGTTCTTC,CAISDLDAGGPYNEQFF
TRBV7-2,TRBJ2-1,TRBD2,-,TGTGCCAGCAGCTTTAGACTAGCGGCAGGACGTGAGCAGTTCTTC,CASSFRLAAGREQFF
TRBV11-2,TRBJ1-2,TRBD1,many,TGTGCCAGCAGCTCCCAGGGGGCAATAAGTTATGGCTACACCTTC,CASSSQGAISYGYTF
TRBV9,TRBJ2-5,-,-,TGTGCCAGCGGGAAAGCGGAGACCCAGTACTTC,CASGKAETQYF
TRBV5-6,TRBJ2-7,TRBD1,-,TGTACCAGCAGCTTGGCAGGGGGCTACGAGCAGTACTTC,CTSSLAGGYEQYF
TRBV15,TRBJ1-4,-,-,TGTGCCACCAGCTCCCAATGGGGGGCGGTAAAACTGTTTTTT,CATSSQWGAVKLFF
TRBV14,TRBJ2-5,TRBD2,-,TGTGCCAGCAGCCAACATACCGGGACTAACCAAGAGACCCAGTACTTC,CASSQHTGTNQETQYF
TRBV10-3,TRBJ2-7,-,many,TGTGCCATCAGTGAACGGGTTGGGTCCTACGAGCAGTACTTC,CAISERVGSYEQYF
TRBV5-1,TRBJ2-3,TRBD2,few,TGCGCCAGCAGTAGCAAAGCGGGGGCAGATACGCAGTATTTT,CASSSKAGADTQYF
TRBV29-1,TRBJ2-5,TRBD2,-,TGCAGCGTCTTAGCGGGAGAGGTCGGAGAGACCCAGTACTTC,CSVLAGEVGETQYF
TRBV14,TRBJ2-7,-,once,TGTGCCAGCAGCCAAGGACAGCGGATAGCGTACGAGCAGTACTTC,CASSQGQRIAYEQYF
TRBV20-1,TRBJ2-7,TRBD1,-,TGCAGTGCTGGACAGGGCACCTTCTACGAGCAGTACTTC,CSAGQGTFYEQYF
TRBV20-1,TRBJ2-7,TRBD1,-,TGCAGTGCTGGGACAGGGTTATTTCGCGAGCAGTACTTC,CSAGTGLFREQYF
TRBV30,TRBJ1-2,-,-,TGTGCCTGGAGTATCCGGACAGATGGCTACACCTTC,CAWSIRTDGYTF
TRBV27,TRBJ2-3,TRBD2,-,TGTGCCAGCAGTTCTACACTAGCGGGAGGGCTCGATACGCAGTATTTT,CASSSTLAGGLDTQYF
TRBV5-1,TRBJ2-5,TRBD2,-,TGCGCCAGCAGCATAAGCGGGAGCGGCCAAGAGACCCAGTACTTC,CASSISGSGQETQYF
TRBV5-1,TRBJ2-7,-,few,TGCGCCAGCAGCCCCCCAAATCGTTTATACGAGCAGTACTTC,CASSPPNRLYEQYF
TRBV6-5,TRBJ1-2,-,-,TGTGCCAGCAGTATCGGACAGCGCGCTAACTATGGCTACACCTTC,CASSIGQRANYGYTF
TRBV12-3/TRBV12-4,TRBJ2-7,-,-,TGTGCCAGCAGTCCCCGTAGGAGGGACCCCTACGAGCAGTACTTC,CASSPRRRDPYEQYF